This T cell receptor (beta chain) is from a study of T cells after yellow fever vaccination (dated by TCRdb to between 2018 and 2021). About the investigation overall: The SMART-Seq v4 Ultra Low Input RNA kit was used to prepare libraries from fractions with low cell numbers. Bulk TCR alpha and beta repertoires were sequenced longitudinally to track T-cell clones before and after primary and booster YFV17D yellow fever vaccination. Two healthy male donors, one aged 18 to 30 and one aged 30 to 40 years, were included in the cohort. Bulk PBMC replicates and cell subsets were isolated from blood drawn at multiple timepoints before and after both primary and secondary immunization. Summary of the overall study and its limitations: Computational filtering was required because FACS-sorted repertoires could contain abundant contaminating clonotypes from the bulk population. Most clones expanded after primary vaccination were re-detected after the booster (96% of CD4 and around 86% of CD8), suggesting broad memory maintenance. Because the study included only a couple of donors, the extent to which the findings can be generalized is limited. A small share of clonotypes occurred in both CD4 and CD8 compartments, likely arising from convergent recombination. The secondary T-cell response was weaker than the primary response but faster, peaking on day 5 instead of day 15.

The instrument given in TCRdb is Illumina NovaSeq 6000. TCR cDNA was made using 5'RACE template switching, a step that added a universal primer site and unique molecular identifiers. Priming of cDNA synthesis was performed from both the TCR alpha and TCR beta constant segments. Library amplification used two PCR steps, and the second PCR step added sample barcodes and sequencing adapters. Sequencing of libraries was performed on Illumina HiSeq 2500 (2x100 bp) or NovaSeq (2x150 bp). The published analysis was carried out like this. Demultiplexing of reads and collapsing into UMI consensus sequences were performed with MIGEC, and V(D)J alignment was carried out with MiXCR. Clonotypes responding to the vaccine were identified with edgeR on replicate PBMC samples, with the criteria of FDR below 0.01 and a log2 fold change above 5 up to day 15. Each bulk clonotype received a CD4 or CD8 identity based on whether the sequenced CD4 or CD8 repertoire contained that clonotype at higher abundance. TCRdb reanalyzed the raw reads on its own, using fastp at Q25 for trimming and MiXCR for clone calling, and kept in-frame beta chains. Identical CDR3 proteins give one entry, which carries the most common genes and DNA. The V and J calls were determined by TCRdb, not by the authors. Within this sample are roughly 320,000 distinct CDR3 sequences, with around a tenth of them counted one time only. Approximately 3% of the sample lies in the top ten.

Regarding this clonotype: Its antigen specificity is not known. No much larger clone is present one base from it, and per-base qualities are unavailable.

V gives up 6 bases and J gives up 2 bases, and the segment between their germline ends measures 10 bases. The cysteine opens and the phenylalanine closes a CDR3 of 12 amino acids. The CDR3 DNA has 36 bases and is translated from base 1. CDR1 and CDR2 are drawn from the germline V gene (reference sequence): DFQATT, SNEGSKA. The label giving this sample's treatment or condition can be read as: live attenuated yellow fever vaccine strain. PBMCs were isolated from peripheral blood using a standard Ficoll-Paque protocol. Dynabeads CD4 and CD8 positive selection kits were used to isolate the CD4 and CD8 T-cell fractions. TriZol was used to extract RNA from bulk PBMCs, CD4 and CD8 fractions, and dextramer-positive and dextramer-negative fractions.

The sequences come from CD4+ T cells sorted from PBMCs, collected 45 days after the yellow fever booster vaccination. The chain uses TRBV20-1 and TRBJ1-2; no D segment can be confidently identified. The receptor comes from a man between 18 and 35 years old who received the YFV17D yellow fever vaccine. The bases are TGCAGTGCCTCACGGATCAACTATGGCTACACCTTC. Translation gives CSASRINYGYTF.